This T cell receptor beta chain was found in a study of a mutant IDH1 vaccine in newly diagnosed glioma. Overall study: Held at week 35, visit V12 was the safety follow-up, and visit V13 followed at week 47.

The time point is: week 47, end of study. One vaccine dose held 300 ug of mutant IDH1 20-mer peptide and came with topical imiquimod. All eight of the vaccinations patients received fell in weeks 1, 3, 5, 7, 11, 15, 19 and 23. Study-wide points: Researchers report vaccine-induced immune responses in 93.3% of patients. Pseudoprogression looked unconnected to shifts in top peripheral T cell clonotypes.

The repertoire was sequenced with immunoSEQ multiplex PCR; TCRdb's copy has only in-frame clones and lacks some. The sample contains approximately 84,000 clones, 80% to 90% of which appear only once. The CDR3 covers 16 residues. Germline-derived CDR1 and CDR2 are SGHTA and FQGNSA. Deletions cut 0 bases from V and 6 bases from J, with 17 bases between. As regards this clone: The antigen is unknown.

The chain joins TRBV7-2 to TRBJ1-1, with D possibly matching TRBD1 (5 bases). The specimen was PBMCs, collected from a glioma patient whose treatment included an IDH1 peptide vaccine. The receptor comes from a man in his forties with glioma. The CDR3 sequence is CASSLAGRGRRAEAFF. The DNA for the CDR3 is TGTGCCAGCAGCTTAGCGGGGAGGGGCCGGAGGGCTGAAGCTTTCTTT.